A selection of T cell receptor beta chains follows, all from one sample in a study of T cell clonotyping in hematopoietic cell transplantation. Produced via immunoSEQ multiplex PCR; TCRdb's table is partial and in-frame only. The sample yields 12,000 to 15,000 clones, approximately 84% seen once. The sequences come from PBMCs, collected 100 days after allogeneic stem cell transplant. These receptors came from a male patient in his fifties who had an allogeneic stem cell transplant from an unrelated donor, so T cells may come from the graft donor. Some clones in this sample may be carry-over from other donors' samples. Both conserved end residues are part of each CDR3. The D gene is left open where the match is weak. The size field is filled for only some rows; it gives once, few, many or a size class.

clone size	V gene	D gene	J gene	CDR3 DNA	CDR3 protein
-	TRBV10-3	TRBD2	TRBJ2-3	TGTGCCATCAGTTCTAAGCGGGAGATCGCAGATACGCAGTATTTT	CAISSKREIADTQYF
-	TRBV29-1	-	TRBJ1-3	TGCAGCGGTAGCAGGGATTCTGGAAACACCATATATTTT	CSGSRDSGNTIYF
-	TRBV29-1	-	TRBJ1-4	TGCAGCGTTATGTCGGTTTTCGGAAAACTGTTTTTT	CSVMSVFGKLFF
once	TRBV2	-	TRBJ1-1	TGTGCCAGCAGACAACGAACGGGAGGGAACACTGAAGCTTTCTTT	CASRQRTGGNTEAFF
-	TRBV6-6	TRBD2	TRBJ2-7	TGTGCCAGCAGGGATCTAGCGGACTCCTACGAGCAGTACTTC	CASRDLADSYEQYF
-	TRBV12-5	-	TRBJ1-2	TGTGCTAGTGGTTTAGAGGGCTTGGGTGGCTACACCTTC	CASGLEGLGGYTF
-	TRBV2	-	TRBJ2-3	TGTGCCAGCGGTAGGAGGCCAGATACGCAGTATTTT	CASGRRPDTQYF
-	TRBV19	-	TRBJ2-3	TGTGCCAGTAGAGGCAGGGGACCTTTGGATACGCAGTATTTT	CASRGRGPLDTQYF
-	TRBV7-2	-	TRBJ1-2	TGTGCCAGCAGCTTAGCCGGGGCTACCTATGGCTACACCTTC	CASSLAGATYGYTF
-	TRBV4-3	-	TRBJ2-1	TGCGCCAGCAGCTTCCTATTCGGCTCCTACAATGAGCAGTTCTTC	CASSFLFGSYNEQFF
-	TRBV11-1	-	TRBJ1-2	TGTGCCAGCAGCTTTGGGAGCTATGGCTACACCTTC	CASSFGSYGYTF
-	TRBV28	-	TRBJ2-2	TGTGCCAGCTACTGGCAGGGTACCGGGGAGCTGTTTTTT	CASYWQGTGELFF
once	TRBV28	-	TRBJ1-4	TGTGCCAGCGCCTTAAGAGTAGAGGAAAAACTGTTTTTT	CASALRVEEKLFF
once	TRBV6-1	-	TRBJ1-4	TGTGCCAGCAGTGACCTGGCAGTATCCGAAAAACTGTTTTTT	CASSDLAVSEKLFF
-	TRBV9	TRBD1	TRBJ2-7	TGTGCCAGCAGCGTCGGGACAGTCTCCTACGAGCAGTACTTC	CASSVGTVSYEQYF
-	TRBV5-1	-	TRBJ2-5	TGCGCCAGCAGCTTTCAGGGCCAAGAGACCCAGTACTTC	CASSFQGQETQYF
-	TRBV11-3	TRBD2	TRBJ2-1	TGTGCCAGCAGCTACCTAGCGGGGGATTACAATGAGCAGTTCTTC	CASSYLAGDYNEQFF
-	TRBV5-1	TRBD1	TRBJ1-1	TGCGCCAGCAGCTTGGTTAGGGGTCCCAGGGGGCAAAACACTGAAGCTTTCTTT	CASSLVRGPRGQNTEAFF
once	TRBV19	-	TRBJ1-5	TGTGCCAGTAGGGATTTAACCCAGCCCCAGCATTTT	CASRDLTQPQHF
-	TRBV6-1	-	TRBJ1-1	TGTGCCAGCAGTGATCAGGGGAGGGCAGCTTTCTTT	CASSDQGRAAFF
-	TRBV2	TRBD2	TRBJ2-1	TGTGCCAGCAGAAGCGGGAGAAACAATGAGCAGTTCTTC	CASRSGRNNEQFF
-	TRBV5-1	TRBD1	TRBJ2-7	TGCGCCAGCAGCGGCGGACAGGGCCGCCCCTACGAGCAGTACTTC	CASSGGQGRPYEQYF
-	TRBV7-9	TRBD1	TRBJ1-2	TGTGCCAGCAGCTCGTGGGACAGGGTCTATGGCTACACCTTC	CASSSWDRVYGYTF
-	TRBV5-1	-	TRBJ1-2	TGCGCCAGCAGCTTGGCCATGGGAGGAGGCTACACCTTC	CASSLAMGGGYTF